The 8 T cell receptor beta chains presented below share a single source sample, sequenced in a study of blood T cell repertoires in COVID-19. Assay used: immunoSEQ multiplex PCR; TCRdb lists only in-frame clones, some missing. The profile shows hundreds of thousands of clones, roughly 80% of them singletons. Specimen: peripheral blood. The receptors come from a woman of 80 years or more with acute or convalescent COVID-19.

Here the CDR3 reads CASSLNWGPGNEQYF. The CDR3 DNA follows: TGTGCCAGCAGCTTGAATTGGGGGCCGGGGAACGAGCAGTACTTC. The chain employs TRBV5-6 and TRBJ2-7, with D possibly matching TRBD1 (6 bases). Trimming pared 1 base from V and 5 bases from J, leaving 16 bases between. Per the germline V gene, CDR1 is SGHDT and CDR2 is YYEEEE. The CDR3 extends over 15 amino acids. Filled out from reference TRBV5-6 and TRBJ2-7, the complete variable domain reads DAGVTQSPTHLIKTRGQQVTLRCSPKSGHDTVSWYQQALGQGPQFIFQYYEEEERQRGNFPDRFSGHQFPNYSSELNVNALLLGDSALYLCASSLNWGPGNEQYFGPGTRLTVT.

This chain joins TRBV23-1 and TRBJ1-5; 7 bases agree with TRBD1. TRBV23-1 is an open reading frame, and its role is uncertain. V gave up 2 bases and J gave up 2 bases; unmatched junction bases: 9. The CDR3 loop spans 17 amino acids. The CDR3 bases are TGCGCCAGCAGTCAACCCACCGGGACAGTCGGCAATCAGCCCCAGCATTTT. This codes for CASSQPTGTVGNQPQHF.

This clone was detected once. CDR3 residues: CASSIAGGINEQFF. The CDR3 region has the DNA TGTGCCAGCAGCATAGCGGGGGGGATCAATGAGCAGTTCTTC. This chain links TRBV7-3 with TRBJ2-1; 11 nucleotides align to TRBD2. The V gene end was trimmed by 5 bases and the J gene end by 6 bases; junction bases not matched to a gene: 3. This CDR3 comprises 14 residues. Germline V gives CDR1 SGHTA, CDR2 FQGTGA.

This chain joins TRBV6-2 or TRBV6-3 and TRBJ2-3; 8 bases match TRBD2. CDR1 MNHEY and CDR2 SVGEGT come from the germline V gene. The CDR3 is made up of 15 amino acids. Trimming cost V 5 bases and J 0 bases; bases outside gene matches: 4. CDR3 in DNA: TGTGCCAGCAGTGATATAGCGGGGAGCACAGATACGCAGTATTTT. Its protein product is CASSDIAGSTDTQYF.

DNA of the CDR3: TGCAGTGCTAGTCTCGGTTCCAATCAGCCCCAGCATTTT. It codes for CSASLGSNQPQHF. This chain joins TRBV20-1 and TRBJ1-5; no definite D call. V was trimmed by 3 bases and J by 3 bases, leaving 9 bases between them. The CDR3 consists of 13 residues. Germline assignment: CDR1 DFQATT and CDR2 SNEGSKA (reference sequence).

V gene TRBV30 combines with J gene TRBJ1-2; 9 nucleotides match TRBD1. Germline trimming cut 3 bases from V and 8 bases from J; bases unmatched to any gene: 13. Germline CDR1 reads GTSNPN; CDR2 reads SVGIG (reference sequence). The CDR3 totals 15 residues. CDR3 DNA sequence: TGTGCCTGGAGCGACAGGGGACAGGGAAGCGAAGGCTACACCTTC. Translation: CAWSDRGQGSEGYTF. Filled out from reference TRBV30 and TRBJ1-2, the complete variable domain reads SQTIHQWPATLVQPVGSPLSLECTVEGTSNPNLYWYRQAAGRGLQLLFYSVGIGQISSEVPQNLSASRPQDRQFILSSKKLLLSDSGFYLCAWSDRGQGSEGYTFGSGTRLTVV.

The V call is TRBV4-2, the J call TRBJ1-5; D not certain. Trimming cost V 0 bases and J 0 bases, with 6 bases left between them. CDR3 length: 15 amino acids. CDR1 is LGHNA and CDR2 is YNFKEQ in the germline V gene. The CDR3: CASSQEYISNQPQHF. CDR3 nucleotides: TGTGCCAGCAGCCAAGAATACATTAGCAATCAGCCCCAGCATTTT.

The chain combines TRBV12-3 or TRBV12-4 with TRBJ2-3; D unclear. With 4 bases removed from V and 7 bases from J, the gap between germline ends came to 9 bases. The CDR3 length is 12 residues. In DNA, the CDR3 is TGTGCCAGCAGTTCCTCCTTAAATACGCAGTATTTT. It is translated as CASSSSLNTQYF.